These 25 T cell receptor beta chains came from one sample sequenced in a study of cytomegalovirus exposure and HLA in healthy donors (dated by TCRdb to between 2016 and 2019). Library construction relied on the immunoSEQ multiplex PCR assay. The multiplex PCR relied on a mix of 60 forward primers for TCR Vbeta segments and 13 reverse primers for TCR Jbeta segments. The clones in this table, taken by TCRdb from immuneACCESS, are in-frame only. Not every clone is retained; where verified, under half of the shortfall comes from an unresolved V gene, and the cause of the rest is unknown. The table held for this sample gives some 110,000 clones. The ten largest clones add up to over 2% of the sample. The sample comprised PBMCs. These receptors all come from a man between 35 and 55 years old in good health and CMV-seronegative.

This chain links TRBV10-2 with TRBJ2-5; a possible D gene is TRBD1 (5 bases). This CDR3 has 14 residues. Germline V gene lookup returns CDR1 WSHSY and CDR2 SAAADI. The germline V and J ends were trimmed by 2 bases and 2 bases, with 9 bases remaining between them. The CDR3 DNA is TGCGCCAGCAGTGAGACAGGAATTCAAGAGACCCAGTACTTC. Translated, it gives CASSETGIQETQYF.

The chain carries TRBV5-4 and TRBJ1-5; 7 nucleotides agree with TRBD1. Unmatched junction bases numbered 4, after V lost 4 bases and J lost 0 bases. CDR3 length: 15 residues. The V gene's germline CDR1 is SGHNT and CDR2 YYREEE (reference sequence). The CDR3 DNA sequence: TGTGCCAGCAGCGTGGGGACAGCTAGCAATCAGCCCCAGCATTTT. It codes for CASSVGTASNQPQHF. Combining the CDR3 with reference TRBV5-4 and TRBJ1-5 gives the whole variable domain ETGVTQSPTHLIKTRGQQVTLRCSSQSGHNTVSWYQQALGQGPQFIFQYYREEENGRGNFPPRFSGLQFPNYSSELNVNALELDDSALYLCASSVGTASNQPQHFGDGTRLSIL.

V and J are TRBV5-1 and TRBJ2-7; 7 nucleotides align to TRBD1. Germline CDR1 is SGHRS and CDR2 is YFSETQ. The junction had 5 bases not matched to a gene; V was cut back by 0 bases and J by 2 bases. The CDR3 consists of 15 residues. The CDR3 DNA reads as TGCGCCAGCAGCTTGGAATTCCAGGGGGCCTACGAGCAGTACTTC. It is translated as CASSLEFQGAYEQYF.

V usage is TRBV4-2 and J usage is TRBJ2-7; 7 bases map to TRBD1. The CDR3 loop spans 13 amino acids. Losses at the gene ends were 8 bases for V and 1 base for J; bases not matched to a gene: 5. Per the germline V gene, CDR1 is LGHNA and CDR2 is YNFKEQ. The CDR3 is CASRGQESYEQYF. The CDR3 DNA is TGTGCCAGCCGTGGACAGGAATCCTACGAGCAGTACTTC.

Remarks on this clone: The sample carries other DNA sequences with the same CDR3. The chain joins TRBV5-1 to TRBJ1-5, with 11 bases aligning to TRBD1. The CDR3 spans 14 residues. V shed 2 bases and J 7 bases; nucleotides not matched to a gene: 2. Germline V gene sequence: CDR1 SGHRS, CDR2 YFSETQ. CDR3 sequence (DNA): TGCGCCAGCAGCTTAGGGACAGGGGGGCAGCCCCAGCATTTT. It codes for CASSLGTGGQPQHF.

The V and J genes are TRBV28 and TRBJ2-5, with TRBD2 as a possible D gene (10 bases). The CDR3 has 17 residues. Germline values: CDR1 MDHEN, CDR2 SYDVKM. Trimming took 0 bases from V and 5 from J, leaving 19 bases between them. The CDR3 region has the DNA TGTGCCAGCAGTTTATGGGCAACTAGCGGGACAGGGGAGACCCAGTACTTC. Protein sequence: CASSLWATSGTGETQYF.

The V and J genes are TRBV21-1 and TRBJ1-1; the table calls TRBD1, which could not be checked here. TRBV21-1 is a pseudogene locus. CDR3 length: 16 amino acids. The CDR3 DNA reads as TGTGCCAGCAGCAAAGCTTTGGGCAGGGGAAGGACTGAAGCTTTCTTT. It encodes CASSKALGRGRTEAFF.

The V gene is TRBV6-1, the J gene TRBJ2-5; 7 bases line up with TRBD1. The assigned J gene may be wrong: the sequence end matches TRBJ2-7 better. The CDR3 is made up of 13 amino acids. CDR1 is MNHNS, CDR2 SASEGT, per germline. CDR3 in amino acids: CASSNRGPYEQYF. The CDR3 DNA reads as TGTGCCAGCAGCAACAGGGGTCCCTACGAGCAGTACTTC.

The genes are TRBV7-6 and TRBJ2-7; 9 positions match TRBD1. In germline, CDR1 is SGHVS, CDR2 FNYEAQ. The CDR3 sequence is 15 residues long. J was trimmed by 4 bases and V by 1 base; bases with no gene match: 5. The CDR3 nucleotides are TGTGCCAGCAGCTTAGGGGGGACAGGGAAATACGAGCAGTACTTC. This gives the protein CASSLGGTGKYEQYF.

This chain uses TRBV11-3 with TRBJ2-2; 10 positions match TRBD2. The V gene end was trimmed by 5 bases and the J gene end by 6 bases; junction bases not matched to a gene: 3. Germline V gene lookup returns CDR1 SGHNT and CDR2 YENEEA. The CDR3 covers 14 residues. The chain's CDR3 is CASSKGLAPGELFF. CDR3 in DNA: TGTGCCAGCAGCAAGGGACTAGCGCCCGGGGAGCTGTTTTTT.

The V and J genes are TRBV2 and TRBJ2-2; D is possibly TRBD1 (5 bases). The CDR3 is made up of 14 amino acids. V was shortened by 7 bases and J by 7 bases, with 16 bases between the two germline ends. Germline V gene sequence: CDR1 SNHLY, CDR2 FYNNEI. The CDR3 DNA is TGTGCCAGCACCCCAGGGCAAATGGGCGGGGAGCTGTTTTTT. Protein sequence: CASTPGQMGGELFF.

The chain carries TRBV19 and TRBJ1-2; D call uncertain. V was trimmed by 5 bases and J by 4 bases, leaving 17 bases between them. Germline V gene lookup returns CDR1 LNHDA and CDR2 SQIVND (reference sequence). This CDR3 comprises 15 residues. CDR3 sequence (DNA): TGTGCCAGTAGTTTCCTGGAGGGAGGCCTCTATGGCTACACCTTC. Translated: CASSFLEGGLYGYTF.

V and J are TRBV21-1 and TRBJ2-2; the DNA was not compared with TRBD2, the D call given in the table. TRBV21-1 is a pseudogene. The CDR3 runs 17 residues. Here the CDR3 reads CASSKESRRTNTGELFF. CDR3 sequence (DNA): TGTGCCAGCAGCAAAGAAAGTCGGAGGACGAACACCGGGGAGCTGTTTTTT.

CDR3 sequence (DNA): TGTGCCAGCAGTACAGGGGCGTGGGCGGGAGAGACCCAGTACTTC. Encoded protein: CASSTGAWAGETQYF. The chain combines TRBV13 with TRBJ2-5; 7 bases map to TRBD1. Germline values: CDR1 PRHDT, CDR2 FYEKMQ (reference sequence). V was clipped by 6 bases and J by 4 bases; unmatched bases: 11. The CDR3 is 15 residues long.

V is TRBV5-6 and J is TRBJ2-7; D perhaps matches TRBD2 (6 bases). This CDR3 region has 16 residues. CDR1 and CDR2 from the germline V gene are SGHDT and YYEEEE. Trimming left V 1 base short and J 3 bases short, with 17 bases between. CDR3 nucleotides: TGTGCCAGCAGCTTGCGGTTCGGGGGTCGGAACTACGAGCAGTACTTC. Residues: CASSLRFGGRNYEQYF.

This chain connects TRBV7-9 to TRBJ2-1, with 7 bases that match TRBD2. Germline lookup yields CDR1 SEHNR and CDR2 FQNEAQ (reference sequence). With V trimmed by 5 bases and J by 7 bases, 11 bases remained unmatched. The CDR3 is 15 residues long. CDR3 amino acids: CASSPRLATLNEQFF. The CDR3 DNA reads TGTGCCAGCAGCCCTCGACTAGCTACGCTGAATGAGCAGTTCTTC.

CDR3 sequence (DNA): TGTGCCAGTCGTCCGGGAGCCGGTGACGAGCAGTACTTC. Protein sequence: CASRPGAGDEQYF. The chain uses TRBV6-6 and TRBJ2-7; a weak D match, TRBD2 (6 bases). From germline, CDR1 is MNHNY and CDR2 SVGAGI (reference sequence). Trimming took 9 bases from V and 5 from J, leaving 17 bases between them. The CDR3 runs to 13 residues.

The chain couples TRBV2 to TRBJ2-5; 9 nucleotides line up with TRBD1. V lost 5 bases to trimming and J lost 3 bases; unmatched junction nucleotides: 4. Germline V lookup: CDR1 SNHLY, CDR2 FYNNEI. The CDR3 runs to 14 residues. The CDR3 here is CASSWDRVEETQYF. The CDR3 region has the DNA TGTGCCAGCAGTTGGGACAGGGTGGAAGAGACCCAGTACTTC.

The chain links TRBV2 to TRBJ1-1; D not resolved. The CDR3 loop spans 12 amino acids. Trimming stripped 4 bases from V and 1 base from J, with 4 bases between. Germline V lookup: CDR1 SNHLY, CDR2 FYNNEI. The CDR3 DNA reads as TGTGCCAGCAGTGCCGGGAACACTGAAGCTTTCTTT. Translating gives CASSAGNTEAFF.

V and J are TRBV7-2 and TRBJ1-2, with 11 bases fitting TRBD1. After removal of 4 bases from V and 4 bases from J, the junction contained 8 bases not matched to a gene. CDR3 length equals 16 residues. From germline, CDR1 is SGHTA and CDR2 FQGNSA. The CDR3 DNA is TGTGCCAGCAGCTCTTGGACAGGGGGCTCGACCTATGGCTACACCTTC. Translation gives CASSSWTGGSTYGYTF.

V usage is TRBV19 and J usage is TRBJ2-1; 9 bases map to TRBD2. CDR1 is LNHDA, CDR2 SQIVND, per germline (reference sequence). The CDR3 contains 16 residues. Losses at the gene ends were 3 bases for V and 3 bases for J; bases not matched to a gene: 6. The CDR3 DNA follows: TGTGCCAGTAGTATCTCGTCTAGCGGGGACTACAATGAGCAGTTCTTC. Translating it yields CASSISSSGDYNEQFF.

The CDR3 here is CSVGQGDSPLHF. The CDR3 bases are TGCAGCGTGGGACAGGGTGATTCACCCCTCCACTTT. The chain employs TRBV29-1 and TRBJ1-6; TRBD1 matches 9 bases. The germline V gene encodes CDR1 SQVTM and CDR2 ANQGSEA. The CDR3 length is 12 residues. Germline trimming cut 6 bases from V and 8 bases from J; bases unmatched to any gene: 2.

Details on this clone: Its ends do not fully match the called genes, so a read error is possible. CDR3 residues: CAGSRISVAGAGDTQYF. The CDR3 DNA sequence: TGCGCCGGCAGCCGCATCTCCGTGGCGGGAGCGGGGGATACGCAGTATTTT. V usage is TRBV4-1 and J usage is TRBJ2-3, with TRBD2 identical over 7 bases. CDR1 and CDR2 (germline): MGHRA, YSYEKL. The CDR3 loop spans 17 amino acids.

The gene calls are TRBV30 and TRBJ1-2, with 7 bases identical to TRBD1. The CDR3 is 17 amino acids. With 0 bases clipped from V and 1 base from J, the junction kept 11 bases outside the gene matches. Germline assignment: CDR1 GTSNPN and CDR2 SVGIG (reference sequence). The CDR3 is CAWSVRATGAFNYGYTF. Here the CDR3 DNA reads TGTGCCTGGAGTGTACGGGCCACAGGGGCCTTTAACTATGGCTACACCTTC.

The chain joins TRBV11-3 to TRBJ2-3; TRBD1 might be the D (6 bases). With 8 bases removed from V and 3 bases from J, the gap between germline ends came to 12 bases. The CDR3 spans 13 residues. Germline V gene data show CDR1 as SGHNT and CDR2 as YENEEA. In DNA form, the CDR3 reads TGTGCCAGCGGCAGGGGTGGGACAGATACGCAGTATTTT. Amino acids: CASGRGGTDTQYF.